This is a list of T cell receptor beta chains from one sample in a study of graft-versus-host responses after intestinal transplantation. The antigens of these receptors remain unknown. The repertoire was sequenced with immunoSEQ multiplex PCR; TCRdb's copy has only in-frame clones and lacks some. Of some 150,000 clones detected, around 90% appear once; the ten largest clones hold around 0.2%. The specimen comprised unstimulated CD4+ T cells sorted from spleen or lymph node cells, sampled before intestinal transplant. Receptor source: a human donor who received an intestinal transplant. CDR3s leave out the opening cysteine and the closing phenylalanine or tryptophan. Fields, in order: V gene, CDR3 protein.

V: TRBV19; CDR3: ASQGGDYGYT
V: TRBV4-2; CDR3: ASSQDARAVQTQY
V: TRBV27; CDR3: ASSFVGTGDNSPLH
V: TRBV27; CDR3: ASSLLAGQGNQPQH
V: TRBV10-3; CDR3: AISPGQGGEQY
V: TRBV7-9; CDR3: ASSPRGAYNEQF
V: TRBV5-4; CDR3: ASSLYWSGRMGEQF
V: TRBV7-2; CDR3: ASSASRARTSGFNEQY
V: TRBV30; CDR3: AWSVERDTEAF
V: TRBV28; CDR3: ASSSRGQWGTEAF
V: TRBV30; CDR3: AWSPLYEQY
V: TRBV11-1; CDR3: ASRRAGGSYNEQF
V: TRBV28; CDR3: ATPAGN
V: TRBV7-9; CDR3: ASRSDTQETQY
V: TRBV28; CDR3: ASSLGPTQY
V: TRBV11-3; CDR3: ASSQGGKQF
V: TRBV27; CDR3: ASSSPRDRGYEQY
V: TRBV10-2; CDR3: ASSALGETQY
V: TRBV6-1; CDR3: ASTPILYNEQF
V: TRBV7-9; CDR3: ASSLVSGGDTQY
V: TRBV19; CDR3: ASKDSGRYEQY
V: TRBV5-1; CDR3: ASSLEGTGSTGELF
V: TRBV30; CDR3: ALNQNAGSYEQY
V: TRBV18; CDR3: ASSPDQESTEAF
V: TRBV7-2; CDR3: ASSLATHRNQY
V: TRBV7-6; CDR3: ASSRGTQETQY
V: TRBV7-9; CDR3: ASSPPGLGYEQY